A single T cell receptor (beta chain) is shown here with its context. The CDR3 runs 13 residues. CDR1 and CDR2 from the germline V gene are LGHDT and YNNKEL (reference sequence). Trimming removed 0 bases at V and 6 bases at J, with 9 bases between. In the authors' workflow: Counts of nucleated cells, estimated from reference gene primer amplification, were obtained. Repertoires were generated with immunoSEQ multiplex PCR, while TCRdb's copy carries only in-frame clones and drops some. The V and J calls and clone size were taken over from that table, and D and trimming were inferred from the DNA. The repertoire holds roughly 140,000 clones, with roughly 79% as singletons. This sample was taken from a study of blood T cell repertoires in COVID-19. Study summary: Researchers got acute and convalescent COVID-19 samples from the United States, Italy and Spain. T cells, B-cell-depleted T cells, or PBMCs provided the cDNA or gDNA that served as material.

Sequenced: peripheral blood. The sequence was obtained from a human donor with acute or convalescent COVID-19. The donor label of this sample is uncertain. V is TRBV3-1 (or the pseudogene TRBV3-2) and J is TRBJ2-7; TRBD2 might be the D (5 bases). CDR3 DNA sequence: TGTGCCAGCAGCCAAGAATCGGGGAGCGAGCAGTACGTC. Protein product: CASSQESGSEQYV.